This TCR beta chain was captured in a study of blood T cell repertoires in COVID-19. Study-wide background: Whether acute or convalescent, the COVID-19 samples came from the United States, Italy and Spain.

Data came from immunoSEQ multiplex PCR; TCRdb stores just in-frame clones and leaves some out. Found here are over 50,000 clones, 85% of them singletons; the top ten hold 9.5% to 13%. Germline V gene sequence: CDR1 GTSNPN, CDR2 SVGIG (reference sequence). The V and J ends lost 3 bases and 4 bases respectively, with 9 bases between them. The CDR3 extends over 12 amino acids. The chain couples TRBV30 to TRBJ2-5, with D maybe TRBD2 (6 bases). The TCR was taken from a human donor in a cohort sampled during active COVID-19. Sequencing input: peripheral blood. CDR3: CAWRGGGETQYF. The DNA for the CDR3 is TGTGCCTGGAGGGGGGGAGGAGAGACCCAGTACTTC.